This T cell receptor (beta chain) came from a study of CD4 T cells in relation to SARS-CoV-2 and coronaviruses. CD4+ T cells from unexposed donors were obtained before the COVID-19 pandemic (2011-2018). The cells were cultured for about 10 days before CD4+ T cells were isolated. Per the germline V gene, CDR1 is SGHTS and CDR2 is YDEGEE. There are 15 residues in the CDR3. The V end was cut by 0 bases, the J end by 5 bases, with 12 bases between. Method: immunoSEQ multiplex PCR; TCRdb's copy keeps in-frame clones and lacks some. The table shows more than 25,000 clones, with about two thirds occurring only once. On this clone: The target antigen is unknown.

Sequencing was done on a sample of CD4+ T cells from PBMCs, cultured in vitro. V and J are TRBV5-8 and TRBJ2-4, with D perhaps TRBD1 (6 bases). The clonotype was recovered from a human donor in good health. For the CDR3, the DNA is TGTGCCAGCAGCTTGGCCGGACAGCCGGAAAACATTCAGTACTTC. It yields the protein CASSLAGQPENIQYF.